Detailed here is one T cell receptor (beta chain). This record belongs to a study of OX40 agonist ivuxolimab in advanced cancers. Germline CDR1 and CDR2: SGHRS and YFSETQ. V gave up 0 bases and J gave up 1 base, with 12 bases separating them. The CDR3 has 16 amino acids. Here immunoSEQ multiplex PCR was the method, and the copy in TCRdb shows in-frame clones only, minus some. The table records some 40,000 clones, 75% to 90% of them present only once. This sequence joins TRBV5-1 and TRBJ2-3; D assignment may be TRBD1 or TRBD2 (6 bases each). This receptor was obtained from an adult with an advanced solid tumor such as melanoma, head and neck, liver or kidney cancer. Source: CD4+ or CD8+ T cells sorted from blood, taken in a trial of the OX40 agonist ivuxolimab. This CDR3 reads CASSLEGGRGTDTQYF. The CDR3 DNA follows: TGCGCCAGCAGCTTGGAGGGGGGCCGTGGCACAGATACGCAGTATTTT.